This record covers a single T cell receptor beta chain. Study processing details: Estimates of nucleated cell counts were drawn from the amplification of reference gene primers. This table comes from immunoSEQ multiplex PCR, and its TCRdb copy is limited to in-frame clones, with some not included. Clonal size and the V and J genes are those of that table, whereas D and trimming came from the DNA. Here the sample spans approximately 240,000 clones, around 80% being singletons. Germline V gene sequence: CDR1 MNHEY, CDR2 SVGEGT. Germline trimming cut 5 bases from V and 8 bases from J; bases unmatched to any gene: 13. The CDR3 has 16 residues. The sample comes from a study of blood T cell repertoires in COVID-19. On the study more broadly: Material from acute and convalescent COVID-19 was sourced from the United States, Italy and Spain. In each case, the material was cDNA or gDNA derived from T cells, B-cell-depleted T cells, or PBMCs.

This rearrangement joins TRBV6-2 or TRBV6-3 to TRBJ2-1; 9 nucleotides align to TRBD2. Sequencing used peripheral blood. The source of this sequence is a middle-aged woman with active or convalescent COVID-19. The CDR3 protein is CASSTYSGGLPYEQFF. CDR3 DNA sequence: TGTGCCAGCAGTACCTACAGCGGGGGGCTTCCCTATGAGCAGTTCTTC.